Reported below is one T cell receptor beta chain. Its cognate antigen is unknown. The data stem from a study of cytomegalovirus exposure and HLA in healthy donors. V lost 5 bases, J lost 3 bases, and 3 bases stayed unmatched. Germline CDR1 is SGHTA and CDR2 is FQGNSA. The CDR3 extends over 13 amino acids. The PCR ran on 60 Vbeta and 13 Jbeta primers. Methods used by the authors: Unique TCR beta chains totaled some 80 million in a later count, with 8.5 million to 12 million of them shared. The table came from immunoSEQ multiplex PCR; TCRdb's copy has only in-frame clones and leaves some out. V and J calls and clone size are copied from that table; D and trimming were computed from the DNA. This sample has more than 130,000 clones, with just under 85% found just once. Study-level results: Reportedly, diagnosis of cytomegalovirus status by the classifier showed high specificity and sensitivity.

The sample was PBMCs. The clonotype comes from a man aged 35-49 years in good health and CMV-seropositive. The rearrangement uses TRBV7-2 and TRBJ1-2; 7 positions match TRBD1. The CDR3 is CASSVTGDYGYTF. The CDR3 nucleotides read TGTGCCAGCAGCGTCACAGGGGACTATGGCTACACCTTC.